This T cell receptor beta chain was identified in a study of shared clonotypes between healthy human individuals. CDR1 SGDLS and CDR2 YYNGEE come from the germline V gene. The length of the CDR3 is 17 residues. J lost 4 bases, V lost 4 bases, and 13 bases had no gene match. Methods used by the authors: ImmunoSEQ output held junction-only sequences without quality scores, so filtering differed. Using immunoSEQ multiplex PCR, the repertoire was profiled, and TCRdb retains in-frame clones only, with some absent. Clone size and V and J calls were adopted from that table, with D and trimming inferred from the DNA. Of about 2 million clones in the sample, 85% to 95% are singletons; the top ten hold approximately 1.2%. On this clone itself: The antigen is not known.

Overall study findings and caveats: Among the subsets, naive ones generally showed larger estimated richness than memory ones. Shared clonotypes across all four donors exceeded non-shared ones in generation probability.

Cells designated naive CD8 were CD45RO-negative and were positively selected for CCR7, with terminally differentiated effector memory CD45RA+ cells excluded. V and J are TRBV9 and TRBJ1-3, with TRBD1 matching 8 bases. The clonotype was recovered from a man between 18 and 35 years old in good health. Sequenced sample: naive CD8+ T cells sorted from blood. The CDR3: CASSPGQGSVSGNTIYF. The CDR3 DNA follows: TGTGCCAGCAGCCCTGGACAGGGTTCAGTCTCAGGAAACACCATATATTTT.